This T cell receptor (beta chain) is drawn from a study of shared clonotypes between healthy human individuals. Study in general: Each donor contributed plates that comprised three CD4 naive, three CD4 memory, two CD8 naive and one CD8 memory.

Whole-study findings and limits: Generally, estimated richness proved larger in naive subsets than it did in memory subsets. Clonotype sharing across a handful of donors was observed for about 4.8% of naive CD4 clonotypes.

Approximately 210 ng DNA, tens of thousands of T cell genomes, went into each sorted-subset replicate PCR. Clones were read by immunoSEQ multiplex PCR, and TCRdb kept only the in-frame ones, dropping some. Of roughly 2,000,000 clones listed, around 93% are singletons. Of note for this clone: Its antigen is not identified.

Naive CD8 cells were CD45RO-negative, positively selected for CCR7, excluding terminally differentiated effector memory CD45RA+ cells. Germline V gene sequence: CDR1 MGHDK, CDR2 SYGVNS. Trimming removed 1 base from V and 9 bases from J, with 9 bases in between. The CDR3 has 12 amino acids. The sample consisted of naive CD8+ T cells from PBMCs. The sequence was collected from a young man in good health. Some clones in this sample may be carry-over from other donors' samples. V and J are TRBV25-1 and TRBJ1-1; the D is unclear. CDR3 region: CASSEWGSQAFF. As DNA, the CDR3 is TGTGCCAGCAGTGAATGGGGTTCCCAAGCTTTCTTT.